Listed below are T cell receptor beta chains from one sample, sequenced in a study of cytomegalovirus exposure and HLA in healthy donors. Libraries were prepared by immunoSEQ multiplex PCR; TCRdb keeps only in-frame clonotypes and omits some of them. The table shows 95,000 to 150,000 clones, with just under 95% occurring only once. Sequences were obtained from PBMCs. The receptors were gathered from a young woman in good health and CMV-seronegative. The CDR3 runs from the conserved cysteine through the conserved F or W. The order of the fields is J gene, clone size, V gene, D gene, CDR3 DNA, CDR3 protein. D genes are given only for firm matches. A row's size may be missing; if present it is once, few, many or a size class.

j_call: TRBJ1-1; clone_size: .; v_call: TRBV2; d_call: .; cdr3_nt: TGTGCCAGCAGTGTAACAGGGTATGGAGCTTTCTTT; cdr3_aa: CASSVTGYGAFF
j_call: TRBJ2-1; clone_size: .; v_call: TRBV5-1; d_call: .; cdr3_nt: TGCGCCAGCAGCCACAGAAATGAGCAGTTCTTC; cdr3_aa: CASSHRNEQFF
j_call: TRBJ1-4; clone_size: .; v_call: TRBV5-4; d_call: TRBD1; cdr3_nt: TGTGCCAGCAGCCAGCACCCCGGGACAGCTAATGAAAAACTGTTTTTT; cdr3_aa: CASSQHPGTANEKLFF
j_call: TRBJ1-1; clone_size: .; v_call: TRBV5-1; d_call: .; cdr3_nt: TGCGCCAGCATGGAGGGCCAGAACACTGAAGCTTTCTTT; cdr3_aa: CASMEGQNTEAFF
j_call: TRBJ2-5; clone_size: .; v_call: TRBV6-6; d_call: .; cdr3_nt: TGTGCCAGCACCGACAGTTTTCAAGAGACCCAGTACTTC; cdr3_aa: CASTDSFQETQYF
j_call: TRBJ2-1; clone_size: .; v_call: TRBV28; d_call: .; cdr3_nt: TGTGCCAGCAGTTTAGGTGGTCGGACTAATGAGCAGTTCTTC; cdr3_aa: CASSLGGRTNEQFF
j_call: TRBJ2-2; clone_size: .; v_call: TRBV10-1; d_call: .; cdr3_nt: TGCGCCAGCAGTGAGTCAAGGGCACAGGGAGAGGTCGGGGAGCTGTTTTTT; cdr3_aa: CASSESRAQGEVGELFF
j_call: TRBJ1-6; clone_size: .; v_call: TRBV30; d_call: .; cdr3_nt: TGTGCCTGGAGCGCAACTACCTCACCCCTCCACTTT; cdr3_aa: CAWSATTSPLHF
j_call: TRBJ2-3; clone_size: .; v_call: TRBV28; d_call: .; cdr3_nt: TGTGCCAGCAGCCCTCTGATTGGGGCCACTAGCACAGATACGCAGTATTTT; cdr3_aa: CASSPLIGATSTDTQYF
j_call: TRBJ1-4; clone_size: .; v_call: TRBV9; d_call: .; cdr3_nt: TGTGCCAGCAGCGTAGCTGGGGGGAATCTTAATGAAAAACTGTTTTTT; cdr3_aa: CASSVAGGNLNEKLFF
j_call: TRBJ2-2; clone_size: .; v_call: TRBV7-7; d_call: TRBD1; cdr3_nt: TGTGCCAGCAGCTTAGAAGGACAGGGAACCGGGGAGCTGTTTTTT; cdr3_aa: CASSLEGQGTGELFF
j_call: TRBJ2-7; clone_size: once; v_call: TRBV6-5; d_call: .; cdr3_nt: TGTGCCAGCATTCTATCGGGCGAGCAGTACTTC; cdr3_aa: CASILSGEQYF
j_call: TRBJ1-1; clone_size: .; v_call: TRBV7-3; d_call: .; cdr3_nt: TGTGCCAGCAGCTTAATCACCGGAGCTGAAGCTTTCTTT; cdr3_aa: CASSLITGAEAFF
j_call: TRBJ2-7; clone_size: .; v_call: TRBV18; d_call: TRBD2; cdr3_nt: TGTGCCAGCTCAACGGCTAGCGGGAGGACCTACGAGCAGTACTTC; cdr3_aa: CASSTASGRTYEQYF
j_call: TRBJ1-5; clone_size: .; v_call: TRBV28; d_call: .; cdr3_nt: TGTGCCAGCAGTTCGGTCAGGTACAATCAGCCCCAGCATTTT; cdr3_aa: CASSSVRYNQPQHF
j_call: TRBJ1-2; clone_size: .; v_call: TRBV28; d_call: .; cdr3_nt: TGTGCCAGCACCCTGCGGCCGGGTCGCTATGGCTACACCTTC; cdr3_aa: CASTLRPGRYGYTF
j_call: TRBJ2-2; clone_size: .; v_call: TRBV29-1; d_call: TRBD1; cdr3_nt: TGCAGCGTTGAATTTGGCCGCAGGGGGCGAACCGGGGAGCTGTTTTTT; cdr3_aa: CSVEFGRRGRTGELFF
j_call: TRBJ2-1; clone_size: .; v_call: TRBV7-2; d_call: .; cdr3_nt: TGTGCCAGCAGCTTAGATTTTCGGTACGAGGGTGGCAATGAGCAGTTCTTC; cdr3_aa: CASSLDFRYEGGNEQFF
j_call: TRBJ1-5; clone_size: .; v_call: TRBV4-1; d_call: .; cdr3_nt: TGCGCCAGCAGCCAAGATTTTAGTTTCTGGAGACAGCCCCAGCATTTT; cdr3_aa: CASSQDFSFWRQPQHF
j_call: TRBJ2-3; clone_size: .; v_call: TRBV6-1; d_call: .; cdr3_nt: TGTGCCAGCAGTGTGACTCCAGGCACAGATACGCAGTATTTT; cdr3_aa: CASSVTPGTDTQYF
j_call: TRBJ1-4; clone_size: .; v_call: TRBV27; d_call: .; cdr3_nt: TGTGCCAGCAGTTTAGGGTCGGGTGAAAAACTGTTTTTT; cdr3_aa: CASSLGSGEKLFF
j_call: TRBJ2-2; clone_size: .; v_call: TRBV6-1; d_call: .; cdr3_nt: TGTGCCAGCAGTGAAGGGAGGAGCGGGGAGCTGTTTTTT; cdr3_aa: CASSEGRSGELFF
j_call: TRBJ2-4; clone_size: .; v_call: TRBV5-4; d_call: .; cdr3_nt: TGTGCCAGCAGCTCAGGTGCCAAAAACATTCAGTACTTC; cdr3_aa: CASSSGAKNIQYF
j_call: TRBJ2-5; clone_size: .; v_call: TRBV11-2; d_call: .; cdr3_nt: TGTGCCAGCAGCTTAGTTCCCAGCGGACAAGAGACCCAGTACTTC; cdr3_aa: CASSLVPSGQETQYF
j_call: TRBJ1-6; clone_size: .; v_call: TRBV6-6; d_call: .; cdr3_nt: TGTGCCAGCAGTTACCAGGCATCAAATTCACCCCTCCACTTT; cdr3_aa: CASSYQASNSPLHF
j_call: TRBJ1-2; clone_size: .; v_call: TRBV7-2; d_call: .; cdr3_nt: TGTGCCAGCAGCACTACAGGAAACTATGGCTACACCTTC; cdr3_aa: CASSTTGNYGYTF
j_call: TRBJ2-5; clone_size: .; v_call: TRBV14; d_call: TRBD2; cdr3_nt: TGTGCCAGCAGCCAAGGGCCTAGCGGGGCGTACCAAGAGACCCAGTACTTC; cdr3_aa: CASSQGPSGAYQETQYF
j_call: TRBJ1-2; clone_size: .; v_call: TRBV28; d_call: TRBD1; cdr3_nt: TGTGCCAGCAGTTCCCTCCCGACAGGGGGTGGCTATGGCTACACCTTC; cdr3_aa: CASSSLPTGGGYGYTF
j_call: TRBJ1-4; clone_size: .; v_call: TRBV11-2; d_call: .; cdr3_nt: TGTGCCATCCAATATCCGGTTTCGAGGCCTAATGAAAAACTGTTTTTT; cdr3_aa: CAIQYPVSRPNEKLFF
j_call: TRBJ2-5; clone_size: .; v_call: TRBV30; d_call: TRBD2; cdr3_nt: TGTGCCTGGAGTCCCCCAGCGGGGGAGACCCAGTACTTC; cdr3_aa: CAWSPPAGETQYF
j_call: TRBJ1-1; clone_size: .; v_call: TRBV6-5; d_call: .; cdr3_nt: TGTGCCAGCAGTTATGCCCCAGGCGTAGTGAACACTGAAGCTTTCTTT; cdr3_aa: CASSYAPGVVNTEAFF
j_call: TRBJ2-7; clone_size: .; v_call: TRBV11-2; d_call: TRBD2; cdr3_nt: TGTGCCAGCAGAGACATGACTAGCGGATTCTCCTACGAGCAGTACTTC; cdr3_aa: CASRDMTSGFSYEQYF
j_call: TRBJ1-1; clone_size: .; v_call: TRBV12-5; d_call: .; cdr3_nt: TGTGCTAGTGGTTTGGTTGGTCTAGGCAGGAGGGTTTTCACTGAAGCTTTCTTT; cdr3_aa: CASGLVGLGRRVFTEAFF